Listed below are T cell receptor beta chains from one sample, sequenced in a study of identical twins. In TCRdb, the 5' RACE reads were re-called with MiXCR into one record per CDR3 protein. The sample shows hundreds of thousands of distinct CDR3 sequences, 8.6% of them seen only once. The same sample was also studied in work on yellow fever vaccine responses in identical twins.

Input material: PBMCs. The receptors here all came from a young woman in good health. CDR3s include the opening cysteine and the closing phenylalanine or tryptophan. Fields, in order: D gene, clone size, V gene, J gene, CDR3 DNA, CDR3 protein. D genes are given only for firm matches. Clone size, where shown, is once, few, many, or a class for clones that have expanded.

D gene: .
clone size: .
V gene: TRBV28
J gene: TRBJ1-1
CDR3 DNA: TGTGCCAGCTCAAGCCCTGGGACCCCCGGGGGCACTGAAGCTTTCTTT
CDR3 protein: CASSSPGTPGGTEAFF

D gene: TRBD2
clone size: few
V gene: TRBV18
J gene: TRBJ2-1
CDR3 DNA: TGTGCCAGCTCACTTTATAGCGGGAGGGCTGAAGAGCAGTTCTTC
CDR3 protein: CASSLYSGRAEEQFF

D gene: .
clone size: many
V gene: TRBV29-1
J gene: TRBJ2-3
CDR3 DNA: TGCAGCGTTGAAGAAGTGGGCAGGGTCAATTATTTT
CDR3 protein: CSVEEVGRVNYF

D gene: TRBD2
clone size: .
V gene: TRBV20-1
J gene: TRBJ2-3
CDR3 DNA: TGCTGTGCTAGGCCTAGCGGGCTGATCCCCGCACCGCAGTATTTT
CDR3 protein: CCARPSGLIPAPQYF

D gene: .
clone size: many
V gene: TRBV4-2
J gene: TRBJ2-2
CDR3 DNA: TGCGCCAGCAGCCAAGATCGGGGGCCCGGGGAGCTGTTTTTT
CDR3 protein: CASSQDRGPGELFF

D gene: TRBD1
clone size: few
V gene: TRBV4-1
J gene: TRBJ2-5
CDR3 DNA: TGCGCCAGCAGCCAGAGACAGGGTGAGACCCAGTACTTC
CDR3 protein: CASSQRQGETQYF

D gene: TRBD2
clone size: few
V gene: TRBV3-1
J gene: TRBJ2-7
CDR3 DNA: TGTGCCAGCAGCCAAGGACGAAGCGGGAGGAGCTCCTACGAGCAGTACTTC
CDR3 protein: CASSQGRSGRSSYEQYF

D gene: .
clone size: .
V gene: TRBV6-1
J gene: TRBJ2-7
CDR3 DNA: TGTGCCAGCAGTGGTGGTTTGGCAGGGCTTAACGAGCAGTACTTC
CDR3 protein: CASSGGLAGLNEQYF

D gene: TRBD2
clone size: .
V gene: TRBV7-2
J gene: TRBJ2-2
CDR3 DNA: TGTGCCAGCAGCTCAAGCGGGAGGGCCATTCCCGGGGAGCTGTTTTTT
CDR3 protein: CASSSSGRAIPGELFF

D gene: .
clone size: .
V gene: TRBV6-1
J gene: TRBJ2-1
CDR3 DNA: TGTGCCAGCAGCCTACAGGGAGCGGCAATCTCCTACAATGAGCAGTTCTTC
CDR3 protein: CASSLQGAAISYNEQFF

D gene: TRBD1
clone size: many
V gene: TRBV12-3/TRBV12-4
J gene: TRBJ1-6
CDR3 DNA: TGTGCCAGCAGTATACGACAGGGGAATTCACCCCTCCACTTT
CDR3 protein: CASSIRQGNSPLHF

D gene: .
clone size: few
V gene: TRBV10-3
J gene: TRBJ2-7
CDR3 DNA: TGTGCCATCAGTGAGTCTCCAGAACAATACGAGCAGTACTTC
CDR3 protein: CAISESPEQYEQYF

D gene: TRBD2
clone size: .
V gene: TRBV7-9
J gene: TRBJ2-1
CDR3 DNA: TGTGCCAGCAGCCAAAGCGGGAGCACCAATGAGCAGTTCTTC
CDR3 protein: CASSQSGSTNEQFF

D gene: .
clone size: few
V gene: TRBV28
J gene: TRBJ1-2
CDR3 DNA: TGTGCCAGCAGTCCCTCGGGGGCAGACTATGGCTACACCTTC
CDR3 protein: CASSPSGADYGYTF

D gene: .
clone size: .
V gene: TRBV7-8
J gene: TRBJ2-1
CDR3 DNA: TGTGCCAGCAGCCCGGTCGGGGGCAATGAGCAGTTCTTC
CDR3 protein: CASSPVGGNEQFF

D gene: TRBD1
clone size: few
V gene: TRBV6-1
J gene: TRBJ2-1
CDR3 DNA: TGTGCCAGCAGGAAAACCGGGACAGGGTCCGGTGAGCAGTTCTTC
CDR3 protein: CASRKTGTGSGEQFF

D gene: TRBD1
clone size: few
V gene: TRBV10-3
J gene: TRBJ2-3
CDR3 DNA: TGTGCCAGCCGACAGGGGGCTATAGCGACAGATACGCAGTATTTT
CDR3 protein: CASRQGAIATDTQYF

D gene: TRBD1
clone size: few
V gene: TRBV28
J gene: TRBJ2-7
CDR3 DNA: TGTGCCAGCAGTTTCGGGACAGACACCTCCGAGCAGTACTTC
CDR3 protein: CASSFGTDTSEQYF

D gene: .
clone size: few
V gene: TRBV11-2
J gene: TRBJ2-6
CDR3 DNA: TGTGCCAGCAGCTTCAGTGGCCAACCTGGGGCCAACGTCCTGACTTTC
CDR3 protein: CASSFSGQPGANVLTF

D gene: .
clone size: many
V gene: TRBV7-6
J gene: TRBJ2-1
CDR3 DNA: TGTGCCAGCAGCGATCTAGCAGATGAGCAGTTCTTC
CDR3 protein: CASSDLADEQFF

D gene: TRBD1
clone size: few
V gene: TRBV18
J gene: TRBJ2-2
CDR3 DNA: TGTGCCAGCTCACCAGTCGGGACAGGCCCCCTTGGGAGCACCGGGGAGCTGTTTTTT
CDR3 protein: CASSPVGTGPLGSTGELFF

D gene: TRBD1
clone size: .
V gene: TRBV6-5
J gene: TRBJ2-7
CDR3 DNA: TGTGCCAGCAGTTACCCGACAGGGTTGAGCAACGAGCAGTACTTC
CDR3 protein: CASSYPTGLSNEQYF

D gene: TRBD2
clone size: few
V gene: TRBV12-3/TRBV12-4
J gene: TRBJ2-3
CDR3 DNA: TGTGCCAGCAGCCGAGGGGAGGGGATGGATACGCAGTATTTT
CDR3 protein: CASSRGEGMDTQYF

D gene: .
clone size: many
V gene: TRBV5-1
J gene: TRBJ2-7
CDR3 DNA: TGCGCCAGCAGCTTGGAGGACAGCTACGAGCAGTACTTC
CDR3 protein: CASSLEDSYEQYF

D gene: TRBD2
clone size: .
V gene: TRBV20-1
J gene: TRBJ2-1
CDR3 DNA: TGCAGTGCTAGAAAGGCCCGAGCGGGGAGGAACAATGAGCAGTTCTTC
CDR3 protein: CSARKARAGRNNEQFF

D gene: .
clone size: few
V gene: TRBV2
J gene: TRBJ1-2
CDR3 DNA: TGTGCCAGCAGACTACCAGGGGAAGCTGGCTACACCTTC
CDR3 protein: CASRLPGEAGYTF

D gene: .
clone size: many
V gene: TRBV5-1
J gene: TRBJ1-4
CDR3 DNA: TGCGCCAGCAGCCCTGGAATTAATGAAAAACTGTTTTTT
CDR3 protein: CASSPGINEKLFF

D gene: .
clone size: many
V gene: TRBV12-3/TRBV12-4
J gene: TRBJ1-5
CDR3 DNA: TGTGCCAGCAGTCCAGTGGGGTTTTCCAACAATCAGCCCCAGCATTTT
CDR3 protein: CASSPVGFSNNQPQHF

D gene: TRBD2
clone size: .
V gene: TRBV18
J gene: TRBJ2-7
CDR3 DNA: TGTGCCAGCTCACCTCAGCGGGAGGGCAACGAGCAGTACTTC
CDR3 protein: CASSPQREGNEQYF

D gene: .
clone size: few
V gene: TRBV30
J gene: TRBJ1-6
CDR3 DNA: TGTGCCTGGGCTCCCGCCCCGACGGCACCCCTCCACTTT
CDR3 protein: CAWAPAPTAPLHF

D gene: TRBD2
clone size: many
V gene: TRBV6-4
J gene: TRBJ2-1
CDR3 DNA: TGTGCCAGCAGTGAGGCGGGGGGGCAGAACAATGAGCAGTTCTTC
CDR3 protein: CASSEAGGQNNEQFF

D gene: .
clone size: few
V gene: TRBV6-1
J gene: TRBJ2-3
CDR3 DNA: TGTGCCAGCAGTGTCATAGCGGTGGGGTCAGATACGCAGTATTTT
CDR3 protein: CASSVIAVGSDTQYF

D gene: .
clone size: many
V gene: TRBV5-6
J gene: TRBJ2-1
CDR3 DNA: TGTGCCAGCAGCTTAGACTCGGATAATGAGCAGTTCTTC
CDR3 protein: CASSLDSDNEQFF

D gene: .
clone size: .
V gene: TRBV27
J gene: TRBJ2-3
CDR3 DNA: TGTGCCAGCCAACTACACCAGACAGCCACAGATACGCGGTATTTT
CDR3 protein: CASQLHQTATDTRYF

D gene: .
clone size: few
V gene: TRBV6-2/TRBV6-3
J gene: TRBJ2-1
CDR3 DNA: TGTGCCAGCAGTTACCTCAGGGGAGGTAATGAGCAGTTCTTC
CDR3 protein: CASSYLRGGNEQFF

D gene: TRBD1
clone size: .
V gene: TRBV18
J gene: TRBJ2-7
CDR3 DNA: TGTGCCAGCGGGGCTGGACAGGGGCTTTCCTACGAGCAGTACTTC
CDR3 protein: CASGAGQGLSYEQYF

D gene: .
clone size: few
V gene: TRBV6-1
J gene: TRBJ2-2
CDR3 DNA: TGTGCCAGCATAAGGTCGACCGGGGAGCTGTTTTTT
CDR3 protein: CASIRSTGELFF